These T cell receptor beta chains were read from a single sample in a study of blood T cell repertoires in COVID-19. Some clones are missing from TCRdb's copy, which holds only in-frame ones; the method was immunoSEQ multiplex PCR. This sample yields some 100,000 clones, of which around nine tenths are seen a single time; around 4.9% belongs to the top ten. Material for sequencing was peripheral blood. These receptors were collected from a woman aged 80 or over with active COVID-19. The CDR3 runs from the conserved cysteine through the conserved F or W. Fields, in order: J gene, V gene, CDR3 protein.

>TRBJ2-1|TRBV5-4
CASSPTLLAGAFDEQFF
>TRBJ2-5|TRBV10-3
CAISESREETQYF
>TRBJ1-3|TRBV15
CATSTRRQGGSGNTIYF
>TRBJ2-1|TRBV7-8
CASSFLGTGYEQFF
>TRBJ1-3|TRBV6-5
CASSYKSGTFGNTIYF
>TRBJ2-1|TRBV6-2/TRBV6-3
CASSADRDYSNEQFF
>TRBJ1-4|TRBV18
CASSRSANEKLFF
>TRBJ1-4|TRBV6-5
CASSRTGSNEKLFF
>TRBJ2-3|TRBV19
CASSLTPGQVQYF
>TRBJ2-7|TRBV28
CASLGGGKGTYEQYF
>TRBJ1-1|TRBV6-6
CASNQQGAETEAFF
>TRBJ2-7|TRBV7-9
CASSLTSGSYEQYF
>TRBJ2-5|TRBV12-3/TRBV12-4
CASSPGGRETQYF
>TRBJ2-3|TRBV28
CASSSTRSTDTQYF
>TRBJ2-1|TRBV27
CASRGPREGEQFF
>TRBJ2-6|TRBV11-2
CASRGIGAGANVLTF
>TRBJ2-7|TRBV7-6
CASSRNVGQQGAYEQYF
>TRBJ1-5|TRBV18
CASSSYPTGSNQPQHF
>TRBJ2-4|TRBV5-4
CASSAGGMTKNIQYF
>TRBJ2-1|TRBV29-1
CSAQRFGTSNYNEQFF
>TRBJ2-1|TRBV7-9
CASSLIGGRANEQFF
>TRBJ2-1|TRBV5-8
CASKIHGTGPYNEQFF
>TRBJ2-7|TRBV5-6
CASSLGRRDEQYF
>TRBJ2-3|TRBV24-1
CATSDSRGPSDTQYF
>TRBJ2-6|TRBV10-3
CAIKEASGANVLTF